Shown below are 5 T cell receptor beta chains from a single sample sequenced in a study of blood T cell repertoires in COVID-19. Libraries were prepared by immunoSEQ multiplex PCR; TCRdb keeps only in-frame clonotypes and omits some of them. The sample consists of fewer than 450,000 clones, about 90% of them appearing once. The sample consisted of PBMCs or T cells enriched from blood (not recorded which). The source of these receptors is a woman aged 25 to 45 who had recovered from COVID-19.

This clone was observed a handful of times. The chain joins TRBV5-4 to TRBJ2-2; 8 bases are a match to TRBD1. CDR1 is SGHNT and CDR2 is YYREEE in the germline V gene (reference sequence). With V trimmed by 6 bases and J by 6 bases, 10 bases remained unmatched. The CDR3 has 15 amino acids. DNA of the CDR3: TGTGCCAGCACCCACACCAGGGGGCAGGCCGGGGAGCTGTTTTTT. This gives the protein CASTHTRGQAGELFF.

V gene TRBV9 combines with J gene TRBJ1-1; D may be TRBD1 (5 bases). The CDR3 loop spans 14 amino acids. Germline V gene lookup returns CDR1 SGDLS and CDR2 YYNGEE. V shed 0 bases and J shed 3 bases, with 9 bases lying between them. CDR3: CASSVVQGDTEAFF. The CDR3 DNA reads as TGTGCCAGCAGCGTAGTCCAGGGTGACACTGAAGCTTTCTTT.

V is TRBV24-1 and J is TRBJ2-1, with TRBD1 matching over 8 bases. The germline V gene has CDR1 KGHDR and CDR2 SFDVKD. V was clipped by 3 bases and J by 5 bases; unmatched bases: 5. There are 15 residues in the CDR3. CDR3 nucleotide sequence: TGTGCCACCAGTGATCCCCGGACAGGGAACAATGAGCAGTTCTTC. Translation gives CATSDPRTGNNEQFF.

The rearrangement joins TRBV6-4 to TRBJ2-3; 10 bases are a match to TRBD2. Germline CDR1 and CDR2: MRHNA and SNTAGT. V was pared by 5 bases and J by 5 bases, with 10 bases of the junction left unmatched. The CDR3 extends over 16 amino acids. CDR3 sequence: CASSPWSGGAIDTQYF. The CDR3 region has the DNA TGTGCCAGCAGTCCATGGAGCGGGGGGGCCATAGATACGCAGTATTTT.

The chain recombines TRBV19 with TRBJ1-1, with 8 positions matching TRBD1. V was pared by 6 bases and J by 4 bases, with 10 bases of the junction left unmatched. The CDR3 covers 15 residues. Germline values: CDR1 LNHDA, CDR2 SQIVND (reference sequence). This chain's CDR3 is CASSLLDRVSTEAFF. CDR3 sequence (DNA): TGTGCCAGTAGCCTCCTGGACAGGGTGAGCACTGAAGCTTTCTTT. Filled out from reference TRBV19 and TRBJ1-1, the complete variable domain reads DGGITQSPKYLFRKEGQNVTLSCEQNLNHDAMYWYRQDPGQGLRLIYYSQIVNDFQKGDIAEGYSVSREKKESFPLTVTSAQKNPTAFYLCASSLLDRVSTEAFFGQGTRLTVV.